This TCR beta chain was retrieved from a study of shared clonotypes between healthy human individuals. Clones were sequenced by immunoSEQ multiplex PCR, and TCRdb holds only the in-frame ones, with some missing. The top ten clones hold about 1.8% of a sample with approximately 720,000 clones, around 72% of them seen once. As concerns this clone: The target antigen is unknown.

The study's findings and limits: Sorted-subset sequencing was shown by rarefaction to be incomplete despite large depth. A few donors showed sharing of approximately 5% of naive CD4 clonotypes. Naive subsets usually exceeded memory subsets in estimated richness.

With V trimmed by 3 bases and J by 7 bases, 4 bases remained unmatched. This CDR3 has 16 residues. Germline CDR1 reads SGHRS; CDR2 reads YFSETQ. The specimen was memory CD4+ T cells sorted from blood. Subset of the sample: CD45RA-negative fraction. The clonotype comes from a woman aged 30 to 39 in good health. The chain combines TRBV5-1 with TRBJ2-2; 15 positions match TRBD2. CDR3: CASSSGLAGGGGELFF. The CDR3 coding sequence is TGCGCCAGCAGCTCGGGACTAGCGGGAGGAGGCGGGGAGCTGTTTTTT.